The 6 T cell receptor beta chains reported below all come from one sample, sequenced in a study of cytomegalovirus exposure and HLA in healthy donors. Clones were read by immunoSEQ multiplex PCR, and TCRdb kept only the in-frame ones, dropping some. The sample lists under 250,000 clones; 87% were seen once. The sample consisted of PBMCs. All receptors come from a man in his late teens or twenties in good health and CMV-seropositive.

The chain has TRBV6-6 and TRBJ2-7; tentatively, D is TRBD2 (6 bases). This CDR3 spans 11 amino acids. Trimming left V 3 bases short and J 9 bases short, with 9 bases between. Per germline, CDR1 MNHNY and CDR2 SVGAGI (reference sequence). The CDR3 DNA is TGTGCCAGCAGTTATGCCGGGAGGCAGTACTTC. Amino acids: CASSYAGRQYF.

The chain joins TRBV11-2 to TRBJ1-1; possibly TRBD1 for D (6 bases). Trimming removed 1 base at V and 9 bases at J, with 9 bases between. Per germline, CDR1 SGHAT and CDR2 FQNNGV. The CDR3 runs to 12 residues. The CDR3 here is CASSLAGGKAFF. CDR3 nucleotide sequence: TGTGCCAGCAGCTTAGCCGGGGGCAAAGCTTTCTTT.

This clone was counted a single time. The chain recombines TRBV7-9 with TRBJ2-7; 9 positions agree with TRBD1. The CDR3 is made up of 14 amino acids. V shed 5 bases, J shed 1 base, and the junction held 3 bases outside the gene matches. Looked up from germline, CDR1 is SEHNR and CDR2 is FQNEAQ (reference sequence). DNA for the CDR3: TGTGCCAGCAGCAGGGGGACAGGGTCCTACGAGCAGTACTTC. This gives the protein CASSRGTGSYEQYF.

The chain links TRBV28 to TRBJ2-1; no reliable D call. CDR3 size: 12 residues. Trimming removed 5 bases at V and 15 bases at J, with 17 bases between. Germline-derived CDR1 and CDR2 are MDHEN and SYDVKM. CDR3: CASSPGTYSPFF. The CDR3 DNA reads as TGTGCCAGCAGTCCCGGCACCTACTCCCCGTTCTTC.

This clone was recorded many times. The rearrangement links TRBV7-2 to TRBJ1-2; D is undetermined. The V end lost 5 bases, the J end lost 0 bases, and 13 bases lay between the germline ends. Germline CDR1 is SGHTA and CDR2 is FQGNSA. The length of the CDR3 is 15 residues. The CDR3 bases are TGTGCCAGCAGCCCTGGTGGTGGAGCTAACTATGGCTACACCTTC. Translated, it gives CASSPGGGANYGYTF.

This clone was observed a single time. The chain uses TRBV6-1 and TRBJ2-5, with 8 nucleotides matching TRBD2. CDR1 is MNHNS, CDR2 SASEGT, per germline. The junction had 4 bases not matched to a gene; V was cut back by 0 bases and J by 1 base. The CDR3 consists of 16 residues. The DNA of the CDR3 is TGTGCCAGCAGTGAAGCGGCGGGGGGCGGCCAAGAGACCCAGTACTTC. This translates into CASSEAAGGGQETQYF.